This is a list of T cell receptor beta chains from one sample in a study of OX40 agonist ivuxolimab in advanced cancers. Sequenced by immunoSEQ multiplex PCR; TCRdb stores in-frame clones only, minus some. The table records more than 75,000 clones, 86% of them present only once. The sequencing used CD4+ or CD8+ T cells sorted from blood, collected in a trial of the OX40 agonist ivuxolimab. The origin of the receptors is an adult with an advanced solid tumor such as melanoma, head and neck, liver or kidney cancer. Each CDR3 is given with its conserved first and last residue. A D gene is named only where the DNA matches it firmly. Only some rows state a clone size, as once, few, many or a class for expanded clones.

CDR3 length	D gene	V gene	clone size	J gene	CDR3 protein	CDR3 DNA
12	.	TRBV28	.	TRBJ1-1	CASSSTDTEAFF	TGTGCCAGCAGCTCGACAGACACTGAAGCTTTCTTT
16	TRBD1	TRBV10-2	.	TRBJ1-6	CASSESRTGGTSPLHF	TGCGCCAGCAGTGAGTCGAGGACAGGGGGAACCTCACCCCTCCACTTT
18	TRBD1	TRBV5-1	.	TRBJ2-6	CASSSTGGVGPGANVLTF	TGCGCCAGCAGCAGTACAGGGGGAGTAGGGCCTGGGGCCAACGTCCTGACTTTC
15	.	TRBV5-4	.	TRBJ1-3	CASSLGPYSGNTIYF	TGTGCCAGCAGCTTGGGACCGTACTCTGGAAACACCATATATTTT
13	.	TRBV5-4	.	TRBJ1-2	CASSLSQDYGYTF	TGTGCCAGCAGCTTGAGTCAGGACTATGGCTACACCTTC
13	.	TRBV7-6	.	TRBJ2-5	CASSQTYQETQYF	TGTGCCAGCAGCCAAACCTACCAAGAGACCCAGTACTTC
14	.	TRBV9	.	TRBJ1-1	CASSVEVSGDKAFF	TGTGCCAGCAGCGTAGAGGTTTCAGGGGATAAAGCTTTCTTT
17	TRBD2	TRBV11-2	.	TRBJ2-1	CASSLGLAASSYNEQFF	TGTGCCAGCAGCTTAGGACTAGCGGCGAGCTCCTACAATGAGCAGTTCTTC
15	.	TRBV7-9	.	TRBJ1-4	CASSLGTQDNEKLFF	TGTGCCAGCAGCTTAGGGACGCAGGACAATGAAAAACTGTTTTTT
16	TRBD1	TRBV18	.	TRBJ1-3	CASSPLQGATGNTIYF	TGTGCCAGCTCACCCCTACAGGGGGCTACTGGAAACACCATATATTTT
15	.	TRBV18	once	TRBJ1-5	CASSLMDSLDQPQHF	TGTGCCAGCTCACTCATGGACAGTTTGGATCAGCCCCAGCATTTT
16	TRBD2	TRBV2	.	TRBJ2-7	CASSEIAGYPRYEQYF	TGTGCCAGCAGTGAAATAGCGGGCTACCCCAGATACGAGCAGTACTTC
13	.	TRBV19	once	TRBJ1-3	CASRAVSGNTIYF	TGTGCCTCACGGGCCGTCTCTGGAAACACCATATATTTT
15	TRBD1	TRBV5-8	.	TRBJ1-4	CASSGPGTGDEKLFF	TGTGCCAGCAGCGGACCCGGGACAGGGGATGAAAAACTGTTTTTT
16	TRBD1	TRBV9	.	TRBJ2-5	CASSSREGQGQETQYF	TGTGCCAGCAGCTCGAGGGAAGGACAGGGACAAGAGACCCAGTACTTC
14	.	TRBV5-1	.	TRBJ1-2	CASRALDSNYGYTF	TGCGCCAGCCGCGCCTTGGATTCTAACTATGGCTACACCTTC
15	.	TRBV6-1	.	TRBJ1-6	CASSEGVEGNSPLHF	TGTGCCAGCAGTGAAGGGGTCGAGGGTAATTCACCCCTCCACTTT
14	TRBD1	TRBV27	.	TRBJ1-4	CASSPNRGGEKLFF	TGTGCCAGCAGCCCGAACAGGGGGGGAGAAAAACTGTTTTTT
15	.	TRBV7-2	.	TRBJ2-7	CASSSFGGPSYEQYF	TGTGCCAGCAGCTCATTTGGGGGCCCCAGCTACGAGCAGTACTTC
14	.	TRBV6-4	.	TRBJ1-3	CASSRDHPLVTIYF	TGTGCCAGCAGTCGGGACCATCCCTTAGTCACCATATATTTT
12	.	TRBV7-9	.	TRBJ1-5	CASSLERAPQHF	TGTGCCAGCAGCTTAGAGAGGGCACCCCAGCATTTT
13	.	TRBV7-2	.	TRBJ2-5	CASSVGGGETQYF	TGTGCCAGCAGCGTCGGAGGGGGAGAGACCCAGTACTTC
14	.	TRBV5-1	.	TRBJ1-1	CASSSGPLNTEAFF	TGCGCCAGCAGCTCTGGACCACTAAACACTGAAGCTTTCTTT
17	.	TRBV4-3	.	TRBJ2-3	CASSQAATVGGTDTQYF	TGCGCCAGCAGCCAAGCTGCCACCGTGGGGGGCACAGATACGCAGTATTTT
15	.	TRBV6-6	once	TRBJ2-3	CASSGRSLSTDTQYF	TGTGCCAGCTCAGGACGGTCCCTTAGCACAGATACGCAGTATTTT
17	TRBD2	TRBV5-6	.	TRBJ2-2	CASSEGGLAGAVGELFF	TGTGCCAGCAGCGAAGGGGGACTAGCGGGAGCGGTCGGGGAGCTGTTTTTT
16	TRBD1	TRBV7-9	.	TRBJ2-3	CASSSKDRAFTDTQYF	TGTGCCAGCAGCTCCAAGGACAGGGCTTTCACAGATACGCAGTATTTT
18	TRBD1	TRBV5-1	once	TRBJ2-6	CASSLSDRPDSGANVLTF	TGCGCCAGCAGCTTGTCGGACAGGCCCGACTCTGGGGCCAACGTCCTGACTTTC